The 9 T cell receptor beta chains presented below share a single source sample, sequenced in a study of cytomegalovirus exposure and HLA in healthy donors (dated 2017 in TCRdb). Library prep was done by the immunoSEQ multiplex PCR assay. For the multiplex PCR, a mixture combining 60 forward primers for TCR Vbeta segments and 13 reverse primers for TCR Jbeta segments was used. TCRdb holds this immuneACCESS table with in-frame rearrangements only. Some clones are missing; in checked studies, unresolved V genes explain under half, and the rest has no known cause. This sample comprises some 150,000 clones, approximately 79% of them detected only once. About 4.5% of the sample lies in the top ten. Specimen: PBMCs. These receptors came from a man aged 40-49 years in good health and CMV-seronegative.

The J gene is TRBJ1-6, the V gene TRBV5-1; D remains ambiguous. V was pared by 6 bases and J by 0 bases, with 7 bases between. The CDR3 length is 14 residues. Germline V gene lookup returns CDR1 SGHRS and CDR2 YFSETQ. The CDR3 nucleotides are TGCGCCAGCAAGATGAGCTCCTATAATTCACCCCTCCACTTT. This codes for CASKMSSYNSPLHF.

A few counts support this clone. The chain uses TRBV6-1 and TRBJ2-7; weak D call: TRBD2 (6 bases). CDR3 size: 13 residues. The V gene lost 10 bases and the J gene lost 0 bases, with 13 bases spanning the gap. CDR1 and CDR2 (germline): MNHNS, SASEGT. DNA for the CDR3: TGTGCCACTACGGGGGACCTCTCCTACGAGCAGTACTTC. Its translation: CATTGDLSYEQYF.

J is TRBJ2-1 and V is TRBV6-4, with 10 bases matching TRBD1. The CDR3 is 15 residues long. CDR1 is MRHNA, CDR2 SNTAGT, per germline. After removal of 1 base from V and 8 bases from J, the junction contained 5 bases not matched to a gene. The CDR3 nucleotides are TGTGCCAGCAGTGACTGGGACAGGGGAAGGCATGAGCAGTTCTTC. It yields the protein CASSDWDRGRHEQFF.

The genes are TRBV10-2 and TRBJ2-7; D is ambiguous. Germline assignment: CDR1 WSHSY and CDR2 SAAADI. V lost 3 bases and J lost 3, with 12 bases in between. The CDR3 has 14 amino acids. The CDR3 reads CASSDFNTNYEQYF. The CDR3 coding sequence is TGCGCCAGCAGTGACTTTAACACCAACTACGAGCAGTACTTC.

The V call is TRBV20-1, the J call TRBJ2-7; 8 bases agree with TRBD1. The CDR3 totals 11 residues. Germline V gene data show CDR1 as DFQATT and CDR2 as SNEGSKA (reference sequence). The J segment lost 12 bases and the V segment lost 7 bases, leaving 11 bases of the junction unmatched. CDR3 region: CSVRSGTGLYF. The CDR3 DNA sequence: TGCAGTGTAAGGTCTGGGACAGGTCTGTACTTC.

The chain uses TRBV5-1 and TRBJ1-2; TRBD1 matches at 8 bases. Germline lookup yields CDR1 SGHRS and CDR2 YFSETQ. This CDR3 contains 14 residues. V gave up 3 bases and J gave up 2 bases; unmatched junction bases: 3. CDR3 sequence (DNA): TGCGCCAGCAGCTCGGACAGGGAAAACTATGGCTACACCTTC. This codes for CASSSDRENYGYTF.

This clone has just a few counts. The chain employs TRBV28 and TRBJ2-3; possible D gene TRBD1, 5 bases. The CDR3 totals 12 residues. V lost 6 bases, J lost 4 bases, and 8 bases lay in between. CDR1 MDHEN and CDR2 SYDVKM come from the germline V gene. CDR3 in amino acids: CASRIGADTQYF. The CDR3, as DNA: TGTGCCAGCAGAATAGGGGCAGATACGCAGTATTTT.

The chain couples TRBV5-1 to TRBJ1-1; tentatively, D is TRBD1 (6 bases). V lost 1 base to trimming and J lost 5 bases, with 9 bases between them. Germline V CDR1 and CDR2: SGHRS, YFSETQ. The CDR3 is made up of 13 amino acids. This CDR3 reads CASSLTGRTEAFF. The CDR3, as DNA: TGCGCCAGCAGCTTGACAGGGCGAACTGAAGCTTTCTTT.

V usage is TRBV6-5 and J usage is TRBJ2-7; 8 nucleotides line up with TRBD1. V shed 6 bases and J 3 bases; nucleotides not matched to a gene: 7. From germline, CDR1 is MNHEY and CDR2 SVGAGI. CDR3 size: 14 residues. CDR3 region: CASRPTGGIYEQYF. CDR3 DNA sequence: TGTGCCAGCAGGCCAACAGGGGGAATCTACGAGCAGTACTTC.